The 25 T cell receptor beta chains below come from one sample, sequenced in a study of cytotoxic CD8 clonotypes in ibrutinib-treated CLL. Repertoires were generated with immunoSEQ multiplex PCR, while TCRdb's copy carries only in-frame clones and drops some. The data contain 25,000 to 30,000 clones, roughly 62% of them seen just once; the ten biggest clones take up about 15%. The sample in question was PBMCs, obtained before ibrutinib treatment. The source of these receptors is a human donor with chronic lymphocytic leukemia.

The chain carries TRBV7-3 and TRBJ2-5, with D maybe TRBD2 (5 bases). Germline CDR1 and CDR2: SGHTA and FQGTGA. The CDR3 covers 14 residues. V dropped 5 bases and J dropped 5 bases, with 15 bases sitting between them. CDR3 amino acids: CASSASGLGETQYF. The CDR3 nucleotides are TGTGCCAGCAGCGCAAGCGGCCTGGGGGAGACCCAGTACTTC.

The J gene is TRBJ1-2, the V gene TRBV2; 9 bases match TRBD1. Germline CDR1 reads SNHLY; CDR2 reads FYNNEI. CDR3 length equals 18 residues. The junction had 14 bases not matched to a gene; V was cut back by 4 bases and J by 2 bases. The CDR3 protein is CASSAAGTGTSLNYGYTF. The CDR3 DNA sequence: TGTGCCAGCAGTGCAGCTGGGACAGGGACCTCATTAAACTATGGCTACACCTTC. The whole variable domain, filled in from reference TRBV2 and TRBJ1-2, reads EPEVTQTPSHQVTQMGQEVILRCVPISNHLYFYWYRQILGQKVEFLVSFYNNEISEKSEIFDDQFSVERPDGSNFTLKIRSTKLEDSAMYFCASSAAGTGTSLNYGYTFGSGTRLTVV.

This chain connects TRBV11-3 to TRBJ2-6, with no clear D. Trimming stripped 6 bases from V and 2 bases from J, with 5 bases between. The CDR3 spans 13 residues. Germline-derived CDR1 and CDR2 are SGHNT and YENEEA. The CDR3 sequence: CASSRTGANVLTF. In nucleotides, the CDR3 is TGTGCCAGCAGTCGGACTGGGGCCAACGTCCTGACTTTC.

This clone was recorded only once. The chain carries TRBV2 and TRBJ1-3; D remains ambiguous. Germline-derived CDR1 and CDR2 are SNHLY and FYNNEI. There are 12 residues in the CDR3. Between the trimmed V and J ends, which lost 2 bases and 4 bases, there was a span of 3 bases. The CDR3 DNA reads as TGTGCCAGCAGTGAAAGGGGAAACACCATATATTTT. This gives the protein CASSERGNTIYF.

This clone showed up just a few times. The chain has TRBV5-4 and TRBJ1-1; no definite D call. The V end lost 2 bases, the J end lost 4 bases, and 9 bases lay between the germline ends. This CDR3 region has 13 residues. Germline V gene lookup returns CDR1 SGHNT and CDR2 YYREEE (reference sequence). This CDR3 is CASSFSGSTEAFF. DNA of the CDR3: TGTGCCAGCAGCTTCTCTGGGAGCACTGAAGCTTTCTTT.

The chain carries TRBV5-1 and TRBJ2-3; D not resolved. The CDR3 totals 15 residues. Germline loops: CDR1 SGHRS, CDR2 YFSETQ. Deletions cut 3 bases from V and 2 bases from J, with 13 bases between. CDR3 DNA: TGCGCCAGCAGCTCGCTTCCTACAGACACAGATACGCAGTATTTT. It encodes CASSSLPTDTDTQYF.

The CDR3 sequence: CASSHGSTDTQYF. The CDR3 bases are TGTGCCAGCAGCCACGGGTCCACAGATACGCAGTATTTT. This chain links TRBV7-8 with TRBJ2-3, with D hard to call. Trimming removed 5 bases at V and 2 bases at J, with 8 bases between. The germline V gene encodes CDR1 SGHVS and CDR2 FQNEAQ. The CDR3 consists of 13 residues.

This rearrangement joins TRBV5-8 to TRBJ2-2; D is unresolved. Germline CDR1 reads SGHTS; CDR2 reads YDEGEE. Deletions cut 2 bases from V and 0 bases from J, with 11 bases between. The CDR3 runs to 16 residues. The CDR3 DNA reads TGTGCCAGCAGCTTCTTTGGTTTCTCGAACACCGGGGAGCTGTTTTTT. It yields the protein CASSFFGFSNTGELFF. Full variable domain (rest looked up from reference TRBV5-8 and TRBJ2-2): EAGVTQSPTHLIKTRGQQATLRCSPISGHTSVYWYQQALGLGLQFLLWYDEGEERNRGNFPPRFSGRQFPNYSSELNVNALELEDSALYLCASSFFGFSNTGELFFGEGSRLTVL.

The chain uses TRBV5-5 and TRBJ2-6, with unresolved D. Deletions cut 1 base from V and 2 bases from J, with 10 bases between. Germline assignment: CDR1 SGHKS and CDR2 YYEKEE (reference sequence). The CDR3 has 16 amino acids. CDR3 in DNA: TGTGCCAGCAGCTTGAGTTGGGATACTGGGGCCAACGTCCTGACTTTC. It is translated as CASSLSWDTGANVLTF.

This chain links TRBV4-1 with TRBJ2-1, with 14 bases identical to TRBD2. The CDR3 length is 18 residues. CDR1 is MGHRA, CDR2 YSYEKL, per germline. V dropped 1 base and J dropped 4; count of bases not matched to a gene: 6. Here the CDR3 reads CASSQVMTSGREYNEQFF. Here the CDR3 DNA reads TGCGCCAGCAGCCAAGTTATGACTAGCGGGAGGGAATACAATGAGCAGTTCTTC.

This sequence joins TRBV21-1 and TRBJ1-3. TRBV21-1 is recorded as a pseudogene. This CDR3 region has 14 residues. The CDR3 sequence: CASSKVGGRHTIYF. The CDR3 DNA sequence: TGTGCCAGCAGCAAAGTCGGTGGGCGGCACACCATATATTTT.

The chain uses TRBV2 and TRBJ2-4; D is uncertain. Between the trimmed V and J ends, which lost 6 bases and 8 bases, there was a span of 8 bases. The CDR3 has 11 amino acids. Germline CDR1 reads SNHLY; CDR2 reads FYNNEI. The CDR3 region has the DNA TGTGCCAGCAGCCCAGAAGACATTCAGTACTTC. This gives the protein CASSPEDIQYF.

This clone was detected a few times. The chain has TRBV27 and TRBJ2-7; the D is unclear. The CDR3 length is 15 residues. With 3 bases removed from V and 6 bases from J, the gap between germline ends came to 18 bases. Germline V CDR1 and CDR2: MNHEY, SMNVEV (reference sequence). CDR3 DNA sequence: TGTGCCAGCAGTTTGTTTAGACCACCCCAAGGCGAGCAGTACTTC. It yields the protein CASSLFRPPQGEQYF.

J is TRBJ2-7 and V is TRBV19, with D perhaps given as TRBD1 or TRBD2 (5 bases each). The germline V and J ends were trimmed by 5 bases and 3 bases, with 17 bases remaining between them. This CDR3 comprises 15 residues. Germline CDR1 reads LNHDA; CDR2 reads SQIVND (reference sequence). CDR3: CASSLGPTEDYEQYF. DNA of the CDR3: TGTGCCAGTAGTCTGGGACCTACAGAGGACTACGAGCAGTACTTC. Using reference TRBV19 and TRBJ2-7 for the parts outside the CDR3, the full variable domain is DGGITQSPKYLFRKEGQNVTLSCEQNLNHDAMYWYRQDPGQGLRLIYYSQIVNDFQKGDIAEGYSVSREKKESFPLTVTSAQKNPTAFYLCASSLGPTEDYEQYFGPGTRLTVT.

This rearrangement joins TRBV7-9 to TRBJ2-2; D remains unclear. V shed 5 bases and J shed 0 bases, with 1 base lying between them. Germline V CDR1 and CDR2: SEHNR, FQNEAQ (reference sequence). This CDR3 is 12 amino acids long. The CDR3 DNA reads as TGTGCCAGCAGCCCGAACACCGGGGAGCTGTTTTTT. Translation: CASSPNTGELFF.

This chain links TRBV28 with TRBJ2-7; D perhaps matches TRBD2 (6 bases). Trimming took 1 base from V and 5 from J, leaving 21 bases between them. The CDR3 extends over 17 amino acids. CDR1 and CDR2 from the germline V gene are MDHEN and SYDVKM. CDR3 sequence: CASSLLVGGGTSHEQYF. The CDR3, as DNA: TGTGCCAGCAGTTTATTAGTGGGCGGCGGGACTTCCCACGAGCAGTACTTC.

V and J are TRBV18 and TRBJ2-3; 9 bases fit TRBD1. The V segment lost 8 bases and the J segment 6 bases; nucleotides outside the gene matches: 6. The CDR3 covers 13 residues. Germline CDR1 and CDR2: KGHSH and LQKENI. CDR3 nucleotides: TGTGCCAGCCTCACAGGGGGCATGGATACGCAGTATTTT. This gives the protein CASLTGGMDTQYF. The entire variable domain, with the rest obtained from reference TRBV18 and TRBJ2-3, is as follows: NAGVMQNPRHLVRRRGQEARLRCSPMKGHSHVYWYRQLPEEGLKFMVYLQKENIIDESGMPKERFSAEFPKEGPSILRIQQVVRGDSAAYFCASLTGGMDTQYFGPGTRLTVL.

This sequence joins TRBV5-4 and TRBJ2-2; TRBD1 agrees at 9 bases. The CDR3 totals 16 residues. The V and J ends lost 2 bases and 6 bases, in that order; junction bases with no gene match: 8. Germline V gives CDR1 SGHNT, CDR2 YYREEE (reference sequence). This CDR3 reads CASSFGQGFSAGELFF. The DNA of the CDR3 is TGTGCCAGCAGCTTCGGACAGGGGTTTTCGGCCGGGGAGCTGTTTTTT. Full variable domain (outside the CDR3, taken from reference TRBV5-4 and TRBJ2-2): ETGVTQSPTHLIKTRGQQVTLRCSSQSGHNTVSWYQQALGQGPQFIFQYYREEENGRGNFPPRFSGLQFPNYSSELNVNALELDDSALYLCASSFGQGFSAGELFFGEGSRLTVL.

This clone was observed a single time. This sequence joins TRBV5-6 and TRBJ1-1, with no clear D. CDR1 is SGHDT, CDR2 YYEEEE, per germline. This CDR3 contains 13 residues. Trimming took 2 bases from V and 2 from J, leaving 7 bases between them. Here the CDR3 reads CASSLFANTEAFF. The CDR3 bases are TGTGCCAGCAGCTTATTTGCTAACACTGAAGCTTTCTTT.

The chain couples TRBV29-1 to TRBJ2-3, with D maybe TRBD2 (6 bases). Deletions cut 4 bases from V and 1 base from J, with 9 bases between. This CDR3 comprises 13 residues. Per the germline V gene, CDR1 is SQVTM and CDR2 is ANQGSEA. The CDR3 DNA is TGCAGCGTTGGGCGGGACGGCACAGATACGCAGTATTTT. Protein sequence: CSVGRDGTDTQYF.

The chain joins TRBV27 to TRBJ2-7; D is possibly TRBD2 (6 bases). The germline V gene encodes CDR1 MNHEY and CDR2 SMNVEV (reference sequence). The CDR3 is 17 amino acids. Trimming shortened V by 4 bases and J by 4 bases, and 23 bases separated the two germline ends. CDR3 region: CASSSPSRTRRGYEQYF. The CDR3 DNA is TGTGCCAGCAGTTCCCCGTCGAGGACCCGGAGGGGTTACGAGCAGTACTTC.

The count of this clone is one. The chain joins TRBV5-6 to TRBJ1-2; no reliable D call. The CDR3 spans 16 residues. Germline CDR1 SGHDT, CDR2 YYEEEE. Trimming cost V 4 bases and J 1 base, with 17 bases left between them. CDR3 amino acids: CASSPAGIGLNYGYTF. CDR3 nucleotides: TGTGCCAGCAGCCCGGCGGGAATCGGACTTAACTATGGCTACACCTTC. The variable domain in full, with the rest retrieved from reference TRBV5-6 and TRBJ1-2, is DAGVTQSPTHLIKTRGQQVTLRCSPKSGHDTVSWYQQALGQGPQFIFQYYEEEERQRGNFPDRFSGHQFPNYSSELNVNALLLGDSALYLCASSPAGIGLNYGYTFGSGTRLTVV.

This clone turned up a few times. The CDR3 coding sequence is TGTGCCAGTAGTACCCAATTATCGACAGGGCGGCCTTTCTTT. Its protein is CASSTQLSTGRPFF. The chain has TRBV19 and TRBJ1-1, with 7 bases that match TRBD1. J was trimmed by 12 bases and V by 4 bases; bases with no gene match: 14. The V gene's germline CDR1 is LNHDA and CDR2 SQIVND (reference sequence). This CDR3 comprises 14 residues.

This clone was detected once. The chain is built from TRBV7-9 and TRBJ2-1; 8 nucleotides match TRBD1. CDR3 size: 17 residues. CDR1 is SEHNR and CDR2 is FQNEAQ in the germline V gene (reference sequence). Losses at the gene ends were 5 bases for V and 3 bases for J; bases not matched to a gene: 12. The CDR3 protein is CASSPDSGQAYYNEQFF. CDR3 coding DNA: TGTGCCAGCAGCCCGGACTCGGGACAGGCCTACTACAATGAGCAGTTCTTC.

This clone was recorded once. The chain recombines TRBV5-8 with TRBJ2-6; weak D call: TRBD2 (5 bases). Germline assignment: CDR1 SGHTS and CDR2 YDEGEE. The CDR3 sequence is 14 residues long. V lost 4 bases and J lost 0, with 5 bases in between. The CDR3 sequence is CASSRDSGANVLTF. The CDR3 region has the DNA TGTGCCAGCAGCCGGGACTCTGGGGCCAACGTCCTGACTTTC.